A selection of T cell receptor beta chains follows, all from one sample in a study of OX40 agonist ivuxolimab in advanced cancers. Profiled with immunoSEQ multiplex PCR; TCRdb holds only in-frame clones, not every one. The table has about 79,000 clones, more than 85% seen once. The source material was CD4+ or CD8+ T cells sorted from blood, sampled in a trial of the OX40 agonist ivuxolimab. These receptor sequences come from an adult with an advanced solid tumor such as melanoma, head and neck, liver or kidney cancer. CDR3s include the opening cysteine and the closing phenylalanine or tryptophan. The D gene is left open where the match is weak. The listing skips clone size in some rows; elsewhere it reads once, few, many or a size class.

V	D	J	size	DNA	CDR3
TRBV12-5	.	TRBJ2-3	.	TGTGCTAGTGGTTTGGAGGGGGGAACAGATACGCAGTATTTT	CASGLEGGTDTQYF
TRBV9	TRBD2	TRBJ2-5	.	TGTGCCAGCAGCGTAGACCAGACTAGCCGAGAGACCCAGTACTTC	CASSVDQTSRETQYF
TRBV2	TRBD2	TRBJ2-4	once	TGTGCCAGCAGTTTGGGACTAGCGGTCTGGTACTACTTC	CASSLGLAVWYYF
TRBV6-4	.	TRBJ2-3	.	TGTGCCAGCAGTGACCAGCAAACCACGCAGTATTTT	CASSDQQTTQYF
TRBV7-3	.	TRBJ2-5	.	TGTGCCAGCAGCCGGGACTACCAAGAGACCCAGTACTTC	CASSRDYQETQYF
TRBV11-2	TRBD2	TRBJ2-3	.	TGTGCCAGCAGCTTAGGGAGCGGGAGGGTTAGCACAGATACGCAGTATTTT	CASSLGSGRVSTDTQYF
TRBV5-1	.	TRBJ1-3	.	TGCGCCAGCAGTAGCTGGGGACCTGGAAACACCATATATTTT	CASSSWGPGNTIYF
TRBV6-5	.	TRBJ2-3	.	TGTGCCAGCAGCCTAAGGGGGACTCGCACAGATACGCAGTATTTT	CASSLRGTRTDTQYF
TRBV14	.	TRBJ1-4	.	TGTGCCAGCAGCCAAGATATCACCGCCAGAGGTGAAAAACTGTTTTTT	CASSQDITARGEKLFF
TRBV15	TRBD2	TRBJ2-7	once	TGTGCCACCAGCACCGGGACTAGCGGGATCTACGAGCAGTACTTC	CATSTGTSGIYEQYF
TRBV27	TRBD1	TRBJ1-4	.	TGTGCCAGCAGCTACAGGGGGCGGAATGAAAAACTGTTTTTT	CASSYRGRNEKLFF
TRBV1	.	TRBJ2-1	.	TGCACCAGCAGCCAAGCCGGGAGAAATATCCATGAGCAGTTCTTC	CTSSQAGRNIHEQFF
TRBV13	TRBD2	TRBJ2-1	.	TGTGCCAGCAGCTTAGGTCGACTACTAGCGGGAGAACACAATGAGCAGTTCTTC	CASSLGRLLAGEHNEQFF
TRBV28	.	TRBJ1-2	.	TGTGCCAGCAGTTTCGCATCGGGACACAACTATGGCTACACCTTC	CASSFASGHNYGYTF
TRBV6-1	TRBD2	TRBJ2-1	.	TGTGCCAGCAGTCACCCTAGCGGGCTTCGGAATGAGCAGTTCTTC	CASSHPSGLRNEQFF
TRBV6-1	TRBD1	TRBJ1-1	once	TGTGCCAGCCAGGGACAGGGGTACACTGAAGCTTTCTTT	CASQGQGYTEAFF
TRBV19	TRBD1	TRBJ2-2	few	TGTGCCAGTGCCACCGGGACAGCAAACACCGGGGAGCTGTTTTTT	CASATGTANTGELFF
TRBV7-4	.	TRBJ2-7	.	TGTGCCAGCAGCTTAACGGGGCTACGGGGCGAGCAGTACTTC	CASSLTGLRGEQYF